A selection of T cell receptor beta chains follows, all from one sample in a study of cytomegalovirus exposure and HLA in healthy donors. The assay was immunoSEQ multiplex PCR, and TCRdb's table has in-frame clones only and misses some. Of 150,000 to 180,000 clones listed, approximately 86% are singletons. The sequencing input was PBMCs. All receptors come from a human donor in good health. Both conserved end residues are part of each CDR3. The D gene is left open where the match is weak. A row's size may be missing; if present it is once, few, many or a size class.

>TRBV14|NA|NA|TRBJ1-2
CASSQVKRGLSPGRYGYTF
TGTGCCAGCAGCCAAGTCAAAAGGGGATTATCCCCTGGCCGGTATGGCTACACCTTC
>TRBV7-2|TRBD2|NA|TRBJ2-5
CASSLGGRMGETQYF
TGTGCCAGCAGCTTAGGCGGGAGGATGGGAGAGACCCAGTACTTC
>TRBV28|NA|NA|TRBJ2-7
CASSSSGTGNSYEQYF
TGTGCCAGCAGTTCGTCCGGAACAGGGAACTCCTACGAGCAGTACTTC
>TRBV4-1|NA|once|TRBJ1-5
CASSQATQFRPQHF
TGCGCCAGCAGCCAGGCTACACAGTTTCGACCCCAGCATTTT
>TRBV18|TRBD1|NA|TRBJ1-1
CASTSGQSTEAFF
TGTGCCAGCACCTCGGGACAGAGCACTGAAGCTTTCTTT
>TRBV25-1|TRBD1|NA|TRBJ2-2
CASRGQGAPTGELFF
TGTGCCAGCAGAGGACAGGGGGCCCCCACCGGGGAGCTGTTTTTT
>TRBV11-3|NA|NA|TRBJ2-3
CASSPGLLSTDTQYF
TGTGCCAGCAGCCCCGGACTCCTTAGCACAGATACGCAGTATTTT
>TRBV15|NA|NA|TRBJ1-1
CATSRESHTEAFF
TGTGCCACCAGCAGAGAATCTCACACTGAAGCTTTCTTT
>TRBV7-9|NA|NA|TRBJ1-1
CASSLVTSGEAFF
TGTGCCAGCAGCTTAGTTACGTCCGGGGAAGCTTTCTTT
>TRBV18|NA|NA|TRBJ1-2
CASSPSPSSGGYTF
TGTGCCAGCTCGCCTAGCCCCTCATCGGGTGGCTACACCTTC
>TRBV18|NA|NA|TRBJ2-5
CASRSGETGVLETQYF
TGTGCCAGCCGATCCGGGGAGACGGGAGTACTAGAGACCCAGTACTTC
>TRBV7-9|TRBD1|NA|TRBJ1-1
CASSQRQGTEAFF
TGTGCCAGCAGCCAAAGACAGGGCACTGAAGCTTTCTTT
>TRBV2|NA|few|TRBJ1-1
CAINRVLSNTEAFF
TGTGCTATTAACAGGGTACTGTCGAACACTGAAGCTTTCTTT
>TRBV19|TRBD1|NA|TRBJ2-4
CASSMGQGNWNIQYF
TGTGCCAGTAGTATGGGACAGGGGAATTGGAACATTCAGTACTTC
>TRBV18|TRBD1|NA|TRBJ1-1
CASTGTGGRTEAFF
TGTGCCAGCACCGGGACAGGGGGTCGTACTGAAGCTTTCTTT
>TRBV19|NA|NA|TRBJ2-5
CASRMRETQYF
TGTGCCAGTCGGATGAGGGAGACCCAGTACTTC
>TRBV28|NA|NA|TRBJ1-1
CASSPDRMNTEAFF
TGTGCCAGCAGTCCCGACAGGATGAACACTGAAGCTTTCTTT
>TRBV21-1|NA|NA|TRBJ1-2
CASSKESRIFGYTF
TGTGCCAGCAGCAAAGAATCCAGGATCTTTGGCTACACCTTC
>TRBV7-6|TRBD1|NA|TRBJ2-3
CASSSGQGADTQYF
TGTGCCAGCAGCTCTGGACAGGGGGCAGATACGCAGTATTTT
>TRBV5-6|NA|NA|TRBJ1-5
CASSLGEAGSNQPQHF
TGTGCCAGCAGCTTGGGGGAGGCAGGGTCCAATCAGCCCCAGCATTTT
>TRBV27|TRBD1|once|TRBJ2-7
CASGQGTYEQYF
TGTGCCAGCGGACAGGGTACCTACGAGCAGTACTTC
>TRBV18|TRBD2|NA|TRBJ2-2
CASSPLRGLATNTGELFF
TGTGCCAGCTCACCACTTAGGGGACTAGCGACAAACACCGGGGAGCTGTTTTTT
>TRBV27|NA|NA|TRBJ1-1
CASSTLEGWTEAFF
TGTGCCAGCAGTACCCTCGAGGGATGGACTGAAGCTTTCTTT
>TRBV7-3|TRBD2|few|TRBJ2-1
CASSLTGAGGYNEQFF
TGTGCCAGCAGCTTAACGGGGGCGGGAGGGTACAATGAGCAGTTCTTC
>TRBV27|NA|NA|TRBJ2-7
CASSSGPYEQYF
TGTGCCAGCAGCTCAGGCCCCTACGAGCAGTACTTC
>TRBV19|TRBD1|NA|TRBJ1-1
CASSMVGTGGLGNTEAFF
TGTGCCAGTAGTATGGTCGGGACAGGGGGGTTGGGAAACACTGAAGCTTTCTTT
>TRBV5-5|TRBD1|NA|TRBJ1-1
CASSKDRRTEAFF
TGTGCCAGCAGCAAGGACAGGCGGACTGAAGCTTTCTTT
>TRBV15|NA|NA|TRBJ1-4
CATSGGDRGTNEKLFF
TGTGCCACCAGCGGGGGGGATAGGGGAACTAATGAAAAACTGTTTTTT
>TRBV18|NA|NA|TRBJ1-4
CASSPTHGEELFF
TGTGCCAGCTCACCAACCCACGGAGAAGAACTGTTTTTT
>TRBV19|TRBD1|NA|TRBJ2-7
CASSTPWTGGSYEQYF
TGTGCCAGTAGTACGCCCTGGACAGGGGGTTCCTACGAGCAGTACTTC
>TRBV2|NA|NA|TRBJ2-5
CASRRGGETQYF
TGTGCCAGCAGAAGGGGGGGAGAGACCCAGTACTTC
>TRBV5-1|TRBD2|NA|TRBJ2-1
CASSPGTSGRLNNEQFF
TGCGCCAGCAGCCCCGGGACTAGCGGGAGGTTAAACAATGAGCAGTTCTTC
>TRBV19|TRBD1|NA|TRBJ2-1
CASSRTGNYNEQFF
TGTGCCAGTTCAAGGACAGGAAACTACAATGAGCAGTTCTTC
>TRBV5-4|NA|once|TRBJ2-5
CASSLDQGTPPHGETQYF
TGTGCCAGCAGCTTGGATCAGGGGACACCCCCCCACGGAGAGACCCAGTACTTC
>TRBV29-1|TRBD2|NA|TRBJ2-5
CSVSITSGGQQETQYF
TGCAGCGTTTCCATTACTAGCGGGGGCCAACAAGAGACCCAGTACTTC
>TRBV18|NA|NA|TRBJ1-5
CASSPSPGVVDQPQHF
TGTGCCAGCTCACCATCACCGGGGGTGGTGGATCAGCCCCAGCATTTT
>TRBV11-3|NA|NA|TRBJ2-1
CASSLNRVGEQFF
TGTGCCAGCAGCTTAAACAGGGTCGGTGAGCAGTTCTTC
>TRBV5-6|NA|NA|TRBJ1-1
CASSFRNTEAFF
TGTGCCAGCAGCTTTAGGAACACTGAAGCTTTCTTT
>TRBV5-8|TRBD2|once|TRBJ2-3
CASRTSGTDTQYF
TGTGCCAGCAGGACTAGCGGGACAGATACGCAGTATTTT
>TRBV28|NA|NA|TRBJ2-1
CASTPGKDEQFF
TGTGCCAGCACCCCCGGGAAGGACGAGCAGTTCTTC